This entry features one TCR beta chain sequence. Its cognate antigen is unknown. Prior autoimmune disease or systemic immunosuppression barred patients. The assay was immunoSEQ multiplex PCR, and TCRdb's table has in-frame clones only and misses some. The sample lists 80,000 to 100,000 clones; roughly 95% were seen once. The entry originates in a study of OX40 agonist ivuxolimab in advanced cancers. Overall study: With a range of roughly 20 to 79, age averaged 60 years, and 65% to 90% were male. General study points: In CD8+ T cells, expanded clones were on average more numerous than in CD4+. What antigens the expanded peripheral T cells recognized was never established.

This specimen consisted of CD4+ or CD8+ T cells sorted from blood, obtained in a trial of the OX40 agonist ivuxolimab. This receptor was taken from an adult with an advanced solid tumor such as melanoma, head and neck, liver or kidney cancer.

In DNA form, the CDR3 reads TGCAGCGTTGGAGGAGGACCAACCTACGAGCAGTACTTC. Amino acids: CSVGGGPTYEQYF. V is TRBV29-1 and J is TRBJ2-7; weak D call: TRBD2 (5 bases). V shed 4 bases and J shed 2 bases, with 12 bases lying between them. Germline CDR1 is SQVTM and CDR2 is ANQGSEA. The CDR3 has 13 amino acids.